One and the same sample provided the 26 T cell receptor beta chains below, sequenced in a study of cytomegalovirus exposure and HLA in healthy donors. The study ran its PCR with 60 Vbeta and 13 Jbeta primers. Measured with immunoSEQ multiplex PCR; TCRdb has only the in-frame clones, and not every one. The sample shows approximately 220,000 clones, roughly 70% of them seen only once. Sequencing used PBMCs. The receptors here all came from a woman aged 25 to 39 in good health and CMV-seronegative.

The chain uses TRBV7-9 and TRBJ1-3; possibly TRBD1 for D (6 bases). V was pared by 5 bases and J by 0 bases, with 11 bases between. This CDR3 region has 15 residues. The germline CDR1 and CDR2 sequences are SEHNR and FQNEAQ (reference sequence). The CDR3 nucleotides are TGTGCCAGCAGCACCCGACAGGCCTCTGGAAACACCATATATTTT. It translates to CASSTRQASGNTIYF.

The chain recombines TRBV5-1 with TRBJ1-1; no reliable D call. CDR1 is SGHRS, CDR2 YFSETQ, per germline. This CDR3 has 13 residues. Trimming left V 1 base short and J 4 bases short, with 8 bases between. In DNA form, the CDR3 reads TGCGCCAGCAGCTTGAGACACGGCACTGAAGCTTTCTTT. Its protein product is CASSLRHGTEAFF.

V and J are TRBV30 and TRBJ1-2; D ambiguous. CDR1 GTSNPN and CDR2 SVGIG come from the germline V gene (reference sequence). CDR3 length: 13 amino acids. Deletions cut 5 bases from V and 2 bases from J, with 12 bases between. CDR3 bases: TGTGCCTGGGGGCCCCAAGGCAACTATGGCTACACCTTC. Translated, it gives CAWGPQGNYGYTF.

The chain couples TRBV10-3 to TRBJ1-3, with a tentative D call TRBD1 (5 bases). The V and J ends lost 11 bases and 1 base respectively, with 12 bases between them. Germline V gene sequence: CDR1 ENHRY, CDR2 SYGVKD. The CDR3 totals 13 residues. CDR3 residues: CAAQRQSGNTIYF. The CDR3 nucleotides are TGTGCCGCCCAGAGACAGTCTGGAAACACCATATATTTT.

The gene calls are TRBV6-5 and TRBJ1-1; TRBD1 matches 7 bases. This CDR3 is built from 14 residues. Per germline, CDR1 MNHEY and CDR2 SVGAGI. J gave up 8 bases and V 6 bases, and 12 bases lay outside the gene matches. The CDR3, as DNA: TGTGCCAGCAGGGAAGACAGGGACAGCCCCGAAGCTTTCTTT. Its protein product is CASREDRDSPEAFF.

The gene calls are TRBV5-4 and TRBJ2-3; 9 bases fit TRBD1. Trimming cost V 4 bases and J 4 bases; bases outside gene matches: 4. The CDR3 has 14 amino acids. Germline V gene data show CDR1 as SGHNT and CDR2 as YYREEE (reference sequence). CDR3 sequence (DNA): TGTGCCAGCAGCCCCGACAGGGGGGCAGATACGCAGTATTTT. This codes for CASSPDRGADTQYF. Using reference TRBV5-4 and TRBJ2-3 for the parts outside the CDR3, the full variable domain is ETGVTQSPTHLIKTRGQQVTLRCSSQSGHNTVSWYQQALGQGPQFIFQYYREEENGRGNFPPRFSGLQFPNYSSELNVNALELDDSALYLCASSPDRGADTQYFGPGTRLTVL.

This chain uses TRBV28 with TRBJ1-2; TRBD1 agrees at 10 bases. V was clipped by 8 bases and J by 8 bases; unmatched bases: 11. CDR1 is MDHEN and CDR2 is SYDVKM in the germline V gene. The CDR3 spans 14 residues. The CDR3 region is CASLRDRGQRGYTF. The CDR3 DNA reads TGTGCCAGCCTCCGGGACAGGGGCCAAAGGGGCTACACCTTC.

The V and J genes are TRBV5-1 and TRBJ1-2; a weak D match, TRBD1 (5 bases). With 4 bases removed from V and 4 bases from J, the gap between germline ends came to 11 bases. The germline gives CDR1 SGHRS, CDR2 YFSETQ. The CDR3 runs 13 residues. CDR3: CASSPTDIYGYTF. CDR3 nucleotide sequence: TGCGCCAGCAGCCCGACAGACATCTATGGCTACACCTTC.

This chain joins TRBV5-1 and TRBJ2-7; D remains ambiguous. V lost 5 bases, J lost 5 bases, and 14 bases lay in between. The CDR3 has 13 amino acids. Germline lookup yields CDR1 SGHRS and CDR2 YFSETQ. Written as DNA, the CDR3 is TGCGCCAGCAGTTCGCACAGTCCTAACGAGCAGTACTTC. Translating gives CASSSHSPNEQYF.

The chain uses TRBV18 and TRBJ1-2, with D uncertain. Per the germline V gene, CDR1 is KGHSH and CDR2 is LQKENI. There are 14 residues in the CDR3. Trimming left V 3 bases short and J 5 bases short, with 13 bases between. This CDR3 reads CASSPSRQAYGYTF. The CDR3 bases are TGTGCCAGCTCACCGAGCAGGCAGGCTTATGGCTACACCTTC.

The rearrangement links TRBV25-1 to TRBJ2-2; D is possibly TRBD1 (5 bases). CDR3 length equals 15 residues. The germline gives CDR1 MGHDK, CDR2 SYGVNS. V was clipped by 4 bases and J by 5 bases, with 14 bases between them. The chain's CDR3 is CASSVDDKGTGELFF. DNA of the CDR3: TGTGCCAGCAGTGTAGACGACAAGGGGACCGGGGAGCTGTTTTTT.

With regard to this clone: The junction does not match germline at one end; this may be a read error. The chain recombines TRBV7-9 with TRBJ1-3, with D perhaps matching TRBD1 (6 bases). Germline V gene data show CDR1 as SEHNR and CDR2 as FQNEAQ (reference sequence). The CDR3 length is 18 residues. The CDR3 reads CANSPPTGHLGSGNTIYF. CDR3 nucleotides: TGTGCCAACAGCCCTCCGACGGGACACCTAGGCTCTGGAAACACCATATATTTT.

CDR3 in DNA: TGTGCCAGCAGCCAATCGTACGGGGGGAACTATGGCTACACCTTC. It yields the protein CASSQSYGGNYGYTF. The chain links TRBV16 to TRBJ1-2; a weak D match, TRBD1 (5 bases). CDR3 length: 15 amino acids. Germline CDR1 KGHSY, CDR2 FQNENV. Trimming stripped 0 bases from V and 2 bases from J, with 10 bases between.

This rearrangement joins TRBV5-1 to TRBJ2-7; D gene unclear. Germline values: CDR1 SGHRS, CDR2 YFSETQ. The CDR3 sequence is 14 residues long. Deletions cut 8 bases from V and 1 base from J, with 16 bases between. The DNA of the CDR3 is TGCGCCAGTTTGTATCGTACAGTATCCTACGAGCAGTACTTC. It translates to CASLYRTVSYEQYF. Together with reference TRBV5-1 and TRBJ2-7, the CDR3 gives the full variable domain: KAGVTQTPRYLIKTRGQQVTLSCSPISGHRSVSWYQQTPGQGLQFLFEYFSETQRNKGNFPGRFSGRQFSNSRSEMNVSTLELGDSALYLCASLYRTVSYEQYFGPGTRLTVT.

A single count supports this clone. Here the CDR3 reads CASFGREETDTQYF. CDR3 bases: TGTGCCAGCTTCGGCAGGGAGGAAACAGATACGCAGTATTTT. The chain links TRBV2 to TRBJ2-3; possible D gene TRBD2, 6 bases. The V end lost 8 bases, the J end lost 3 bases, and 15 bases lay between the germline ends. CDR3 length: 14 amino acids. Germline CDR1 reads SNHLY; CDR2 reads FYNNEI.

The chain joins TRBV1 to TRBJ2-1; the table's D call, TRBD2, has no DNA check behind it. TRBV1 is annotated as a pseudogene. The CDR3 has 15 amino acids. CDR3 region: CTSSQVTGKKNEQFF. The CDR3 DNA follows: TGCACCAGCAGCCAAGTTACGGGAAAGAAGAATGAGCAGTTCTTC.

The J gene is TRBJ2-5, the V gene TRBV5-1; TRBD2 matches at 10 bases. Germline CDR1 is SGHRS and CDR2 is YFSETQ. This CDR3 has 15 residues. V lost 0 bases to trimming and J lost 5 bases; unmatched junction nucleotides: 4. This chain's CDR3 is CASSLVAGGGETQYF. In DNA, the CDR3 is TGCGCCAGCAGCTTGGTAGCGGGGGGCGGGGAGACCCAGTACTTC.

V usage is TRBV7-2 and J usage is TRBJ2-5; 7 bases agree with TRBD1. The CDR3 extends over 12 amino acids. Looked up from germline, CDR1 is SGHTA and CDR2 is FQGNSA. V lost 4 bases to trimming and J lost 4 bases; unmatched junction nucleotides: 0. The CDR3 region has the DNA TGTGCCAGCAGCTACAGGGGAGAGACCCAGTACTTC. This gives the protein CASSYRGETQYF.

This clone has more than one count but fewer than ten. The V call is TRBV6-5, the J call TRBJ2-3; a possible D gene is TRBD2 (5 bases). The CDR3 consists of 14 residues. The V end was cut by 2 bases, the J end by 11 bases, with 17 bases between. CDR1 MNHEY and CDR2 SVGAGI come from the germline V gene. This CDR3 reads CASSYPGLPTEQYF. The DNA for the CDR3 is TGTGCCAGCAGTTACCCGGGGTTACCCACCGAGCAGTATTTT.

The chain couples TRBV5-1 to TRBJ2-1; the match to TRBD2 covers 16 bases. The CDR3 covers 17 residues. The germline gives CDR1 SGHRS, CDR2 YFSETQ. V was pared by 3 bases and J by 9 bases, with 9 bases of the junction left unmatched. CDR3 nucleotide sequence: TGCGCCAGCAGCTACGGGACTAGCGGGGGGGCGGGCAGTGAGCAGTTCTTC. This gives the protein CASSYGTSGGAGSEQFF.

This clone was counted a few times. The J gene is TRBJ2-3, the V gene TRBV5-1; 13 nucleotides match TRBD2. The junction had 11 bases not matched to a gene; V was cut back by 3 bases and J by 7 bases. In germline, CDR1 is SGHRS, CDR2 YFSETQ. The CDR3 extends over 17 amino acids. CDR3 in DNA: TGCGCCAGCAGCTCCCTAACTAGCGGGGGGGCCAAACATACGCAGTATTTT. Protein sequence: CASSSLTSGGAKHTQYF.

The chain has TRBV9 and TRBJ2-7; 7 nucleotides match TRBD1. The CDR3 is 14 residues long. CDR1 and CDR2 (germline): SGDLS, YYNGEE. V was pared by 4 bases and J by 6 bases, with 10 bases of the junction left unmatched. CDR3 sequence (DNA): TGTGCCAGCAGCCCGTACAGGGGAACGGGCGAGCAGTACTTC. This sequence encodes CASSPYRGTGEQYF.

The V call is TRBV5-1, the J call TRBJ2-7, with 7 bases matching TRBD2. Germline CDR1 reads SGHRS; CDR2 reads YFSETQ. The CDR3 is 15 amino acids. The trim removed 2 bases at V and 0 bases at J, leaving 5 bases unmatched. The CDR3 sequence: CASSFFSGDSYEQYF. The CDR3 DNA is TGCGCCAGCAGCTTTTTCAGCGGGGACTCCTACGAGCAGTACTTC.

The chain is built from TRBV9 and TRBJ2-1, with 15 bases aligning to TRBD2. The CDR3 contains 19 residues. V gave up 1 base and J gave up 2 bases; unmatched junction bases: 7. Germline V gene sequence: CDR1 SGDLS, CDR2 YYNGEE. The CDR3 region is CASSVLPGLAGGPYNEQFF. DNA for the CDR3: TGTGCCAGCAGCGTATTGCCGGGACTAGCGGGAGGCCCCTACAATGAGCAGTTCTTC.

J is TRBJ2-5 and V is TRBV6-1; D perhaps matches TRBD2 (5 bases). There are 15 residues in the CDR3. Germline values: CDR1 MNHNS, CDR2 SASEGT. V was trimmed by 4 bases and J by 0 bases, leaving 12 bases between them. CDR3 coding DNA: TGTGCCAGCAGTGTTGGGCTAGCTAACCAAGAGACCCAGTACTTC. This sequence encodes CASSVGLANQETQYF.

The chain combines TRBV15 with TRBJ1-5, with unresolved D. This CDR3 region has 13 residues. CDR1 and CDR2 (germline): LNHNV, YYDKDF (reference sequence). Trimming shortened V by 1 base and J by 6 bases, and 7 bases separated the two germline ends. The CDR3 region is CATSRGRVQPQHF. CDR3 DNA: TGTGCCACCAGCAGAGGACGGGTTCAGCCCCAGCATTTT.